Presented here are 9 T cell receptor beta chains from one specimen sequenced in a study of blood T cell repertoires in COVID-19. Data came from immunoSEQ multiplex PCR; TCRdb stores just in-frame clones and leaves some out. Of 95,000 to 150,000 clones in the sample, 84% were seen once. The sequencing sample was made of PBMCs or T cells enriched from blood (not recorded which). The receptors derive from a woman younger than 45 who had recovered from COVID-19.

This clone was recorded only once. This chain joins TRBV2 and TRBJ1-2, with D unclear. Germline V gives CDR1 SNHLY, CDR2 FYNNEI. The CDR3 length is 14 residues. V was pared by 7 bases and J by 4 bases, with 16 bases between. The CDR3 DNA is TGTGCCAGCACATCAAGAGGGTCTATCTATGGCTACACCTTC. Translated, it gives CASTSRGSIYGYTF. Using reference TRBV2 and TRBJ1-2 for the parts outside the CDR3, the full variable domain is EPEVTQTPSHQVTQMGQEVILRCVPISNHLYFYWYRQILGQKVEFLVSFYNNEISEKSEIFDDQFSVERPDGSNFTLKIRSTKLEDSAMYFCASTSRGSIYGYTFGSGTRLTVV.

This clone was recorded a few times. One end of the junction varies from germline; a read error may be responsible. This chain joins TRBV29-1 and TRBJ1-4, with 8 nucleotides matching TRBD1. Germline V gene lookup returns CDR1 SQVTM and CDR2 ANQGSEA. This CDR3 comprises 11 residues. CDR3 sequence: CSVEALVGQAF. The CDR3 DNA is TGCAGCGTTGAAGCCCTTGTGGGACAGGCTTTT.

The V gene is TRBV5-1, the J gene TRBJ2-7, with 7 bases lining up with TRBD2. The CDR3 spans 14 residues. Trimming cost V 0 bases and J 6 bases; bases outside gene matches: 6. Germline-derived CDR1 and CDR2 are SGHRS and YFSETQ. The CDR3: CASSLGGGWAEQYF. The CDR3, as DNA: TGCGCCAGCAGCTTGGGCGGGGGTTGGGCCGAGCAGTACTTC.

This chain connects TRBV4-3 to TRBJ2-7; TRBD1 matches at 8 bases. The ends lost 1 base at V and 2 bases at J; junction bases unmatched: 4. Germline CDR1 reads LGHNA; CDR2 reads YSLEER. This CDR3 is 15 amino acids long. In nucleotides, the CDR3 is TGCGCCAGCAGCCAAGCGGGACAGGACCCCTACGAGCAGTACTTC. Its protein product is CASSQAGQDPYEQYF.

The chain has TRBV6-6 and TRBJ1-1; TRBD1 might be the D (6 bases). Trimming took 10 bases from V and 0 from J, leaving 12 bases between them. This CDR3 is built from 13 residues. Germline CDR1 reads MNHNY; CDR2 reads SVGAGI (reference sequence). The CDR3, as DNA: TGTGCCACTTTCGACAGGATGAACACTGAAGCTTTCTTT. It translates to CATFDRMNTEAFF.

A remark on this clone: At one boundary the junction diverges from the germline segment, which might be a read error. The V call is TRBV4-3, the J call TRBJ2-3; D unclear. The CDR3 loop spans 13 amino acids. CDR1 LGHNA and CDR2 YSLEER come from the germline V gene. As DNA, the CDR3 is TGCGCCAGCAGCCAAGTGGCGGCAGACACGCAGTATTTT. Protein product: CASSQVAADTQYF.

The genes are TRBV5-1 and TRBJ2-1, with D hard to call. V was trimmed by 1 base and J by 0 bases, leaving 8 bases between them. Germline CDR1 and CDR2: SGHRS and YFSETQ. The CDR3 extends over 15 amino acids. The CDR3: CASSLQVSSYNEQFF. Here the CDR3 DNA reads TGCGCCAGCAGCTTGCAGGTCAGCTCCTACAATGAGCAGTTCTTC.

The chain carries TRBV18 and TRBJ1-3, with a tentative D call TRBD1 (6 bases). V lost 3 bases and J 6 bases, leaving 15 bases between the germline ends. CDR1 is KGHSH, CDR2 LQKENI, per germline. The CDR3 loop spans 15 amino acids. DNA of the CDR3: TGTGCCAGCTCACCCGCTCCGACAGGATTAAACACCATATATTTT. Its translation: CASSPAPTGLNTIYF.

The V and J genes are TRBV9 and TRBJ2-7; 12 positions match TRBD2. CDR1 and CDR2 (germline): SGDLS, YYNGEE. The CDR3 contains 18 residues. V lost 3 bases and J lost 6; bases outside the gene matches: 16. The CDR3 sequence is CASSGAPSSGRADREQYF. CDR3 bases: TGTGCCAGCAGCGGGGCCCCTTCTAGCGGGAGGGCCGATCGCGAGCAGTACTTC.